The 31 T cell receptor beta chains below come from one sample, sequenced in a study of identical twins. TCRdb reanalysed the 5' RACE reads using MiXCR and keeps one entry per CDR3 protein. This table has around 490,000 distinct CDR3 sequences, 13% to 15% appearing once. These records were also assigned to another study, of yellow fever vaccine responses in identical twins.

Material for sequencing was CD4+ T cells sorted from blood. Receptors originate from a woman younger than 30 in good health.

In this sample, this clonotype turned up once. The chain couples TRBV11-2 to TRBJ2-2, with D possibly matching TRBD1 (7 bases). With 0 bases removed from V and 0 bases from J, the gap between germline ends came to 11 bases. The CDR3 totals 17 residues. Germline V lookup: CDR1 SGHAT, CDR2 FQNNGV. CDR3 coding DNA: TGTGCCAGCAGCTTAGATACCAGGGGGGCGAACACCGGGGAGCTGTTTTTT. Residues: CASSLDTRGANTGELFF.

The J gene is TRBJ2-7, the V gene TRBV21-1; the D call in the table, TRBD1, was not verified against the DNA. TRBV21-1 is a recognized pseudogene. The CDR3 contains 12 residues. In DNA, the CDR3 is TGTGCCACCGGGGACAGGGGAAACGAGCAGTACGTC. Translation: CATGDRGNEQYV.

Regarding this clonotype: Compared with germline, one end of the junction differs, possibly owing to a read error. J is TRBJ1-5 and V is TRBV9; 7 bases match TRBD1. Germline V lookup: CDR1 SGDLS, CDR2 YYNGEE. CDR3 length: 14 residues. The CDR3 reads CDSSVQGNGQPQHF. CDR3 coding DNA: TGTGACAGCAGCGTACAGGGGAACGGGCAGCCCCAGCATTTT.

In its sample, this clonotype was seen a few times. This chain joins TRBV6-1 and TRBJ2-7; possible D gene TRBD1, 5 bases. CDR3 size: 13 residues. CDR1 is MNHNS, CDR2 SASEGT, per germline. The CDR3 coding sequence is TGTGCCAGCAATGAACAGACAGACTACGAGCAGTACGTC. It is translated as CASNEQTDYEQYV.

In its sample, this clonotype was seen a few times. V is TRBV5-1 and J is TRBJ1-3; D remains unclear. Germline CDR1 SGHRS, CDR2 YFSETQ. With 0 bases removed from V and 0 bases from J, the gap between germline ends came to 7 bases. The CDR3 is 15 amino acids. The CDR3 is CASSLVGNSGNTIYF. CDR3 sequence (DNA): TGCGCCAGCAGCTTGGTGGGGAACTCTGGAAACACCATATATTTT.

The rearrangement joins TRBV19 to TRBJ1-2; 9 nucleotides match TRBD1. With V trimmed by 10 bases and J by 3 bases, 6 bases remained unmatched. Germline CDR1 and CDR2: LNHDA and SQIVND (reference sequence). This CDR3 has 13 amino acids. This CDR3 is CATKDRGDYGYTF. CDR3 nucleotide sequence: TGTGCCACCAAGGACAGGGGTGACTATGGCTACACCTTC.

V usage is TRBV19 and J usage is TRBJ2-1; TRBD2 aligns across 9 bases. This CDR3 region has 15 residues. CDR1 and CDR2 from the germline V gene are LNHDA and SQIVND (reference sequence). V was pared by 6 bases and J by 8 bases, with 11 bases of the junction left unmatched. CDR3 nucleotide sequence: TGTGCCAGTAGCCATGGGGCGGGAGGGCGATATGAGCAGTTCTTC. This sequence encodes CASSHGAGGRYEQFF.

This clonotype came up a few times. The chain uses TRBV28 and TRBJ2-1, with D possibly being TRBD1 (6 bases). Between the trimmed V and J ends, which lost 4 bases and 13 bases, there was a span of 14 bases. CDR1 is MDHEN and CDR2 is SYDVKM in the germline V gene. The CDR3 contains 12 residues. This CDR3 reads CASSSQFGGQFF. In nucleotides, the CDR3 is TGTGCCAGCAGTTCCCAGTTTGGGGGCCAGTTCTTC. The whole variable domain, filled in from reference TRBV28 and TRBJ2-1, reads DVKVTQSSRYLVKRTGEKVFLECVQDMDHENMFWYRQDPGLGLRLIYFSYDVKMKEKGDIPEGYSVSREKKERFSLILESASTNQTSMYLCASSSQFGGQFFGPGTRLTVL.

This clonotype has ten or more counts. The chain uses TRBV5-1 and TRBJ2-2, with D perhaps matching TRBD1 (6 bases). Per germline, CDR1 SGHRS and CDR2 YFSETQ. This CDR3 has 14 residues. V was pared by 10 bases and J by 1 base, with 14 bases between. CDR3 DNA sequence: TGCGCCGACAGGACCGGAGGGAACACCGGGGAGCTGTTTTTT. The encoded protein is CADRTGGNTGELFF.

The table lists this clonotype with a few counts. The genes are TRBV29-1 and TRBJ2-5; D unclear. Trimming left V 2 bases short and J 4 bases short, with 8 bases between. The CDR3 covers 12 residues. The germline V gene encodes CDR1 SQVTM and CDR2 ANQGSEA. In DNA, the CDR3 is TGCAGCGTTGAAATCACAATAGAGACCCAGTACTTC. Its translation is CSVEITIETQYF.

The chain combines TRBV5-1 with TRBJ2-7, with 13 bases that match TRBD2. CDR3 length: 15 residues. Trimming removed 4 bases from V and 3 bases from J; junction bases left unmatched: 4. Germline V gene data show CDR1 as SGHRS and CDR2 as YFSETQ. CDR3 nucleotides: TGCGCCAGCAGCGAACTAGCGGGAGGGAACTACGAGCAGTACTTC. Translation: CASSELAGGNYEQYF.

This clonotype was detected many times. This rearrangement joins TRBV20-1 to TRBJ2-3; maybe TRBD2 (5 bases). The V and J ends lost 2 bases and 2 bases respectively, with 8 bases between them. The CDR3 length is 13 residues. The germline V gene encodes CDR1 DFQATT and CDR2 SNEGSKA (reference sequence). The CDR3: CSARTGVTDTQYF. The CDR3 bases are TGCAGTGCTAGAACCGGGGTCACAGATACGCAGTATTTT.

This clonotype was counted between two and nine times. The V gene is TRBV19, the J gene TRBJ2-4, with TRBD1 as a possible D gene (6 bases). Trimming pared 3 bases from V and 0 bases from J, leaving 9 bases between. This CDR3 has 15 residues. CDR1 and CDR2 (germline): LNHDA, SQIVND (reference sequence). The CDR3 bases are TGTGCCAGTAGTATGCAGGGGATAGCCAAAAACATTCAGTACTTC. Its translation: CASSMQGIAKNIQYF.

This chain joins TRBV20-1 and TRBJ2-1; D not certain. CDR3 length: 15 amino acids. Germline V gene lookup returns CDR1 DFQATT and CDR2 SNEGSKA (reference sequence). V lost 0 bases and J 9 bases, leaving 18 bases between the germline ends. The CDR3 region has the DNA TGCAGTGCTAGAGATTTCCCAGGATCCCGTGGTGAGCAGTTCTTC. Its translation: CSARDFPGSRGEQFF.

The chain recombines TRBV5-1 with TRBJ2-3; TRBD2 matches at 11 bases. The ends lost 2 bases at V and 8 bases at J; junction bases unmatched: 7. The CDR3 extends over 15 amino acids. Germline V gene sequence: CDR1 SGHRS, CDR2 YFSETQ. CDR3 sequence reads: CASSLLAGELSTQYF. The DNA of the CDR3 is TGCGCCAGCAGCTTACTAGCGGGGGAATTGAGTACGCAGTATTTT.

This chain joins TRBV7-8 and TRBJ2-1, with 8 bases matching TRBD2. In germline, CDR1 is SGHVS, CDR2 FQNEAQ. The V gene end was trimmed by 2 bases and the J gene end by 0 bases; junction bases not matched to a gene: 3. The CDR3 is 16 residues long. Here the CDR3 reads CASSLPGGASYNEQFF. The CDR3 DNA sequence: TGTGCCAGCAGCTTACCCGGGGGGGCCTCCTACAATGAGCAGTTCTTC.

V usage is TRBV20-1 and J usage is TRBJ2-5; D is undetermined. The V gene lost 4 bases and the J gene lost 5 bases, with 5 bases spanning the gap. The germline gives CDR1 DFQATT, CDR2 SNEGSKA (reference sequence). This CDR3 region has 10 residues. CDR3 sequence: CSANKETQYF. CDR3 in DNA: TGCAGTGCTAACAAGGAGACCCAGTACTTC.

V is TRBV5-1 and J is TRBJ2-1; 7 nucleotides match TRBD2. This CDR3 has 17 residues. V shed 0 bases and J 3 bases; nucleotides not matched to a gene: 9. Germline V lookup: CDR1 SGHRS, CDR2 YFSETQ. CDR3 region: CASSLARTSSYYNEQFF. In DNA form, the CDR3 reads TGCGCCAGCAGCTTGGCCAGGACTAGTTCTTACTACAATGAGCAGTTCTTC.

DNA for the CDR3: TGTGCCAGCAGTAACCAACTAGCGGGAGGGTACAATGAGCAGTTCTTC. It encodes CASSNQLAGGYNEQFF. The chain joins TRBV6-5 to TRBJ2-1, with 13 bases matching TRBD2. There are 16 residues in the CDR3. The germline gives CDR1 MNHEY, CDR2 SVGAGI. V was pared by 5 bases and J by 4 bases, with 5 bases of the junction left unmatched.

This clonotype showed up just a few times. The CDR3 protein is CASSLASGEAGELFF. CDR3 sequence (DNA): TGTGCCAGCAGCTTAGCTTCAGGGGAGGCCGGGGAGCTGTTTTTT. The chain couples TRBV7-8 to TRBJ2-2, with D perhaps matching TRBD1 or TRBD2 (6 bases each). Trimming removed 0 bases from V and 6 bases from J, with 11 bases in between. The germline CDR1 and CDR2 sequences are SGHVS and FQNEAQ. There are 15 residues in the CDR3.

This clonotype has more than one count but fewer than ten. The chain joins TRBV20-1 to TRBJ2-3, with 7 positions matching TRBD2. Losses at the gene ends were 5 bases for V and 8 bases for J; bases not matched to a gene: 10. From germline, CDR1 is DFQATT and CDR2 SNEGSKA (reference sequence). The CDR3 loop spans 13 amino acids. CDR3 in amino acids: CSAPRDYLGTQYF. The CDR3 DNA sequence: TGCAGTGCTCCCCGGGACTATTTAGGTACGCAGTATTTT.

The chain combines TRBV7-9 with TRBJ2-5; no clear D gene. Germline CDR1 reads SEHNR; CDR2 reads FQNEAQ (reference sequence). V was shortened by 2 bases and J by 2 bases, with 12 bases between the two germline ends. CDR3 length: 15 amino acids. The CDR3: CASSLSVGQQETQYF. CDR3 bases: TGTGCCAGCAGCTTATCCGTCGGCCAGCAAGAGACCCAGTACTTC.

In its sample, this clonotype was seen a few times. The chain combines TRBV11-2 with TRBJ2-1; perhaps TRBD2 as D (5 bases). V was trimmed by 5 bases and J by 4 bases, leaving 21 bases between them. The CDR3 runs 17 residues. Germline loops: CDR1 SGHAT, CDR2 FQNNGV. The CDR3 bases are TGTGCCAGCAGCCTCGTGGGATTTGCGGAGGCTTACAATGAGCAGTTCTTC. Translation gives CASSLVGFAEAYNEQFF. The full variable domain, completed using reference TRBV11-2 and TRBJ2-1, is EAGVAQSPRYKIIEKRQSVAFWCNPISGHATLYWYQQILGQGPKLLIQFQNNGVVDDSQLPKDRFSAERLKGVDSTLKIQPAKLEDSAVYLCASSLVGFAEAYNEQFFGPGTRLTVL.

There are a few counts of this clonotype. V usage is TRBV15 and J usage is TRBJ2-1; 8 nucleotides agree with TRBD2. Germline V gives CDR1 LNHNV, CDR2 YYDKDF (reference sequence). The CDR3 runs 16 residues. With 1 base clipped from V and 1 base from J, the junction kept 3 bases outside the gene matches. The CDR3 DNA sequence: TGTGCCACCAGCAGAGGAGGGACTAGGTCCTACAATGAGCAGTTCTTC. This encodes CATSRGGTRSYNEQFF.

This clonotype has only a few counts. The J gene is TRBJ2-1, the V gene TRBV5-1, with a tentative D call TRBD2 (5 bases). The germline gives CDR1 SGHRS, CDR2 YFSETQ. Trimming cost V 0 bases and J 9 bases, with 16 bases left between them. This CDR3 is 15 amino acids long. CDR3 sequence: CASSLADYAPGEQFF. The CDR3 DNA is TGCGCCAGCAGCTTGGCCGACTACGCCCCGGGTGAGCAGTTCTTC. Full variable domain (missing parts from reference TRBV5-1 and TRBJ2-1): KAGVTQTPRYLIKTRGQQVTLSCSPISGHRSVSWYQQTPGQGLQFLFEYFSETQRNKGNFPGRFSGRQFSNSRSEMNVSTLELGDSALYLCASSLADYAPGEQFFGPGTRLTVL.

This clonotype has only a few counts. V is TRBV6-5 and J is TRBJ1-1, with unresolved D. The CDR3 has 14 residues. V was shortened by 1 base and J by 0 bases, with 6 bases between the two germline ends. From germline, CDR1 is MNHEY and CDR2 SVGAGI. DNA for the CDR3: TGTGCCAGCAGTTACTTACAAGTGAACACTGAAGCTTTCTTT. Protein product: CASSYLQVNTEAFF.

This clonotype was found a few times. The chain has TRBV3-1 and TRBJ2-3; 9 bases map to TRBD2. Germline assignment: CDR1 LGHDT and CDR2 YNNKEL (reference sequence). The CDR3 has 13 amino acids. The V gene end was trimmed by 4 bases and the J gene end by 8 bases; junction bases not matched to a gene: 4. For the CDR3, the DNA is TGTGCCAGCAGCCGCCGGACTAGCGCTACGCAGTATTTT. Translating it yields CASSRRTSATQYF.

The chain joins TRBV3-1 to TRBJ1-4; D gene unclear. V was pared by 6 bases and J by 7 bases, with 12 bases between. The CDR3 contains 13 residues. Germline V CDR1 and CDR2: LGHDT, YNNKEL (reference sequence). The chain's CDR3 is CASSGTKGEKLFF. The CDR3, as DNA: TGTGCCAGCAGTGGAACTAAGGGTGAAAAACTGTTTTTT.

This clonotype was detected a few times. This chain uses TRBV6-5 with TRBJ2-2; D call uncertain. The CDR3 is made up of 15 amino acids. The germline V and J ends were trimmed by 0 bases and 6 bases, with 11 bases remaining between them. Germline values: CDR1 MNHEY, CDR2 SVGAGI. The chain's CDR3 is CASSYSLGSAGELFF. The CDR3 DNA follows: TGTGCCAGCAGTTACTCTTTAGGTTCGGCCGGGGAGCTGTTTTTT.

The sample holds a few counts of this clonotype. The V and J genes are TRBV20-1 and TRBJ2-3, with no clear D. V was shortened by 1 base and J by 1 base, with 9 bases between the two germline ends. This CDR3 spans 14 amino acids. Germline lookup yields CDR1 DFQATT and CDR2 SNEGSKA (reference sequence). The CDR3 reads CSARGRSGTDTQYF. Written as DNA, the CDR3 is TGCAGTGCTAGAGGCAGGAGCGGCACAGATACGCAGTATTTT.

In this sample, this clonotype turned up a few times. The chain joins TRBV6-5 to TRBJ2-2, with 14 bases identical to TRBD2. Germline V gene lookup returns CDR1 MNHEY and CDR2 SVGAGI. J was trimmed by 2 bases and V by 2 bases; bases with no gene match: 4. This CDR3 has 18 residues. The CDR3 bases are TGTGCCAGCAGTTACGGACTAGCGGGAGGCCCAAACACCGGGGAGCTGTTTTTT. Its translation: CASSYGLAGGPNTGELFF.